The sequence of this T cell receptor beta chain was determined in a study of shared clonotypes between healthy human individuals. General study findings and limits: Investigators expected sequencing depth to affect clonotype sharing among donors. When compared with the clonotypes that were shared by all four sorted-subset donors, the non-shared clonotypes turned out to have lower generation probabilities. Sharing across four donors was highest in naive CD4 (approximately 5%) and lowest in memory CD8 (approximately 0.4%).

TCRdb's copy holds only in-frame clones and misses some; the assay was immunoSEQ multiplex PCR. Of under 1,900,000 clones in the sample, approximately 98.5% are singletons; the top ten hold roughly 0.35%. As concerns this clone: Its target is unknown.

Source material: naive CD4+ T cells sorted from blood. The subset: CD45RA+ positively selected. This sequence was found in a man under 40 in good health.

The CDR3 DNA reads as TGTGCCAGCTCACCCGGCGTCGGGTTGGAGCAGTACTTC. Encoded protein: CASSPGVGLEQYF. This chain links TRBV18 with TRBJ2-7; D is unclear. The V gene lost 3 bases and the J gene lost 7 bases, with 13 bases spanning the gap. Germline-derived CDR1 and CDR2 are KGHSH and LQKENI. The CDR3 contains 13 residues.